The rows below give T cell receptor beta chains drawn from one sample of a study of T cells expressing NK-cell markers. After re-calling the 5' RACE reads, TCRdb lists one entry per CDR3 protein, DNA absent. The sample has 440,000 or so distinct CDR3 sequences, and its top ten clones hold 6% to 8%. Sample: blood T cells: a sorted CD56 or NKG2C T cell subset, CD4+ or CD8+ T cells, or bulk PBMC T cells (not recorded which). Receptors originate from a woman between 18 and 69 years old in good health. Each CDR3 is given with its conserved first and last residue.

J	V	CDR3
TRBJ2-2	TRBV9	CASSLGTGGITGELFF
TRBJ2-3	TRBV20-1	CSAPGLGDTQYF
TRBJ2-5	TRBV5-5	CASSPGPGLEETQYF
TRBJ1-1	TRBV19	CALVMGTEAFF
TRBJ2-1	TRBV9	CASSVEGTSGRWGEQFF
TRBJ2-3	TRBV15	CATSREQGQGSTDTQYF
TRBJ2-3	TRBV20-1	CSALTGGSTDTQYF
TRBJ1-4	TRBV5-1	CASSLEGYGEKLFF
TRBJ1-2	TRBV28	CASSFAGVNYGYTF
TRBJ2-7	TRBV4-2	CASSQATGNEQYF
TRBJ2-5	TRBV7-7	CASSFPGSGAETQYF
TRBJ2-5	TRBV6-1	CASSHTGAWEGQYF
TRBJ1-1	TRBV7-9	CASSLQGAQGTEAFF
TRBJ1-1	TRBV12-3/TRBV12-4	CASSVQLYTEAFF
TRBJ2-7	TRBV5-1	CASATGATSDSYEQYF
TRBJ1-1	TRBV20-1	CSAKSFGQINTEAFF
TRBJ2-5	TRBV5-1	CASATYSGPEETQYF
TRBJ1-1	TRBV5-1	CASSLGPGGNTEAFF
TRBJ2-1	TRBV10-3	CAIRYRGRNEQFF
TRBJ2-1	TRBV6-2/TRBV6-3	CASDEGTVSYNEQFF
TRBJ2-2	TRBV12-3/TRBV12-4	CASRDSGTGELFF
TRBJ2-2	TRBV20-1	CSARRLALNTGELFF
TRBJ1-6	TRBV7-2	CASRNRDKGPTLHF
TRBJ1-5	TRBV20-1	CSAPLGRGSFQPQHF
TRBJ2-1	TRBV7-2	CASSFSTGRSYNEQFF
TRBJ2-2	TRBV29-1	CSFKVAGELFF
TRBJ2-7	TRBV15	CATSSLEYEQYF
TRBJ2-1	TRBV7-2	CASSLYGGGNNEQFF
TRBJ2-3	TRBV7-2	CASSLAPPWTTDTQYF
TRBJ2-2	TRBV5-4	CASSSAKSNTGELFF
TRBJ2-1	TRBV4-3	CASSAGTGVYNEQFF
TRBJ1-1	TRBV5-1	CASHGQENTEAFF
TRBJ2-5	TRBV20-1	CSAQREETQYF
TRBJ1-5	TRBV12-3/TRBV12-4	CASSNLGSNQPQHF
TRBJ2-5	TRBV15	CATSRLGGLETQYF
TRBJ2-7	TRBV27	CASGGQSSYEQYF
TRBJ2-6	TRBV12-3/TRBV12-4	CAIGDRTGANVLTF
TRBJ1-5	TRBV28	CASSSWELLGSNQPQHF
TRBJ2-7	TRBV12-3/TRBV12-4	CASSLLERYLQYF
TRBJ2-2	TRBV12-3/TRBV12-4	CASRQTSGTNTGELFF
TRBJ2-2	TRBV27	CASKGGVANTGELFF
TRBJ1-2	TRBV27	CASSSGQGAFGGYTF
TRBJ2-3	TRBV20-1	CSARETSTDTQYF
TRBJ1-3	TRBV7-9	CASSLTGVRSSGNTIYF
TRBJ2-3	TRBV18	CASSPTQGTDTQYF
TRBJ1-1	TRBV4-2	CASTPGRGHTEAFF
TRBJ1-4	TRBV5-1	CASSPGQVGMAELFF
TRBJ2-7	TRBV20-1	CSATYERRLYEQYF
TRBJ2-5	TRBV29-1	CSVDRTRQETQYF
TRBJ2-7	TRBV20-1	CSARDLLASYEQYF
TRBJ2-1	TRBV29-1	CSALTGPEQFF
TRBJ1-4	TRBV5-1	CASSSTAGEKLFF
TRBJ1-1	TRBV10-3	CAISESDRPAFF